This entry describes one TCR beta chain. The sequencing template was cDNA reverse transcribed from extracted RNA. The method was immunoSEQ multiplex PCR; TCRdb's version includes in-frame clones alone and lacks a portion of them. Of 170,000 or so clones in the sample, around three fifths are singletons; the top ten hold around an eighth. The record originates from a study of CD8+ T cells in alopecia areata. Described treatment: oral pan-JAK inhibitor, 5-10 mg twice daily. V lost 0 bases and J lost 10, with 24 bases in between. The CDR3 runs 17 residues. Looked up from germline, CDR1 is LNHNV and CDR2 is YYDKDF (reference sequence).

Sample: CD8+ T cells sorted from blood, taken at week 24, from a patient treated with tofacitinib. This chain uses TRBV15 with TRBJ1-1; weak D call: TRBD1 (6 bases). This TCR derives from a human donor with alopecia areata. Here the CDR3 DNA reads TGTGCCACCAGCAGAGAGGGTTTCGGACAGTGGGATAGGGTAGCTTTCTTT. Amino acids: CATSREGFGQWDRVAFF.